This TCR beta chain was obtained from a study of molecular identifiers for immune sequencing clone quantification. Each CDR3 protein gets one entry after TCRdb re-called the PCR reads with MiXCR. The sample carries over 85,000 distinct CDR3 sequences, 35% recorded once. General study points: Sizes of clones that are highly expanded could be underestimated (if identical TCR molecules share a barcode).

About this clonotype itself: Its antigen remains unknown.

The CDR3 extends over 13 amino acids. Germline V gene data show CDR1 as SGHVS and CDR2 as FNYEAQ. Trimming stripped 1 base from V and 5 bases from J, with 7 bases between. With 10%, 30% or 50% of RNA, about 17,000 to 1,000,000 naive CD8 T cells were sequenced. The rearrangement links TRBV7-6 to TRBJ2-3; D gene uncertain. This sequence was found in a human donor in good health. Some libraries in this study had Jurkat cell RNA spiked in. The source material was naive CD8+ T cells from blood, with Jurkat cell RNA spiked in. Subset denoted: FACS-sorted CD8+CD4-CCR7+CD45RA+ naive T cells. CDR3 sequence reads: CASSLVVEDTQYF. Here the CDR3 DNA reads TGTGCCAGCAGCTTAGTAGTGGAAGATACGCAGTATTTT.